The 24 T cell receptor beta chains reported below all come from one sample, sequenced in a study of blood T cell repertoires in COVID-19. The data were produced by immunoSEQ multiplex PCR, yet TCRdb's version contains in-frame clones alone and is incomplete. The table records fewer than 300,000 clones, 85% of them present only once. Sequences were obtained from PBMCs or T cells enriched from blood (not recorded which). The receptors were sampled from a woman aged 50 to 60 who had recovered from COVID-19.

The rearrangement links TRBV12-3 or TRBV12-4 to TRBJ1-1; no firm D call. This CDR3 region has 12 residues. V was cut by 2 bases and J by 7 bases, with 8 bases left in between. The CDR3 loop is CASSLLGIEAFF. CDR3 bases: TGTGCCAGCAGTTTATTGGGCATTGAAGCTTTCTTT.

The V call is TRBV7-9, the J call TRBJ1-1, with D unclear. The V end lost 5 bases, the J end lost 4 bases, and 14 bases lay between the germline ends. The CDR3 extends over 14 amino acids. Germline assignment: CDR1 SEHNR and CDR2 FQNEAQ (reference sequence). The CDR3 is CASSPELGSTEAFF. DNA for the CDR3: TGTGCCAGCAGCCCGGAGCTGGGGAGCACTGAAGCTTTCTTT.

The count of this clone is one. The rearrangement uses TRBV5-1 and TRBJ1-2; D unresolved. Germline values: CDR1 SGHRS, CDR2 YFSETQ. Trimming removed 2 bases from V and 2 bases from J, with 10 bases in between. The CDR3 has 14 amino acids. CDR3 nucleotides: TGCGCCAGCAGCTTTAGACACTTGAACTATGGCTACACCTTC. Protein: CASSFRHLNYGYTF.

V is TRBV11-2 and J is TRBJ2-7; 10 bases match TRBD2. Germline values: CDR1 SGHAT, CDR2 FQNNGV. Germline trimming cut 4 bases from V and 3 bases from J; bases unmatched to any gene: 15. The CDR3 runs 18 residues. The CDR3 is CASSWLGLAGAKNYEQYF. The CDR3 DNA reads as TGTGCCAGCAGCTGGTTGGGGCTAGCGGGGGCTAAGAACTACGAGCAGTACTTC.

This chain joins TRBV7-3 and TRBJ2-3; 8 nucleotides match TRBD1. Germline V gene lookup returns CDR1 SGHTA and CDR2 FQGTGA. V trimming: 4 bases; J trimming: 6 bases; junction bases outside the gene matches: 9. The CDR3 extends over 15 amino acids. CDR3 coding DNA: TGTGCCAGCAGCTCCCCAGGGGGCCTCGCCGATACGCAGTATTTT. Amino acid sequence: CASSSPGGLADTQYF. The full variable domain, in which reference TRBV7-3 and TRBJ2-3 provide the parts outside the CDR3, is GAGVSQTPSNKVTEKGKYVELRCDPISGHTALYWYRQSLGQGPEFLIYFQGTGAADDSGLPNDRFFAVRPEGSVSTLKIQRTERGDSAVYLCASSSPGGLADTQYFGPGTRLTVL.

This clone showed up just once. The chain links TRBV9 to TRBJ2-7, with 11 bases matching TRBD2. Per germline, CDR1 SGDLS and CDR2 YYNGEE. The J segment lost 1 base and the V segment lost 3 bases, leaving 3 bases of the junction unmatched. This CDR3 has 15 residues. The CDR3 protein is CASSGGTSGSYEQYF. As DNA, the CDR3 is TGTGCCAGCAGCGGAGGGACTAGCGGTTCCTACGAGCAGTACTTC.

CDR3 sequence: CAWSVTGRGQGNNQPQHF. CDR3 nucleotide sequence: TGTGCCTGGAGTGTAACTGGTCGGGGACAGGGAAACAATCAGCCCCAGCATTTT. The chain joins TRBV30 to TRBJ1-5, with 9 bases lining up with TRBD1. From germline, CDR1 is GTSNPN and CDR2 SVGIG (reference sequence). The CDR3 extends over 18 amino acids. The V and J ends lost 0 bases and 3 bases, in that order; junction bases with no gene match: 12.

This rearrangement joins TRBV30 to TRBJ2-1; 7 bases match TRBD2. Germline V gene lookup returns CDR1 GTSNPN and CDR2 SVGIG (reference sequence). The V and J ends lost 0 bases and 5 bases, in that order; junction bases with no gene match: 4. The CDR3 contains 14 residues. In DNA, the CDR3 is TGTGCCTGGAGTGTAACTAGCGTAGACAATGAGCAGTTCTTC. Translated: CAWSVTSVDNEQFF. The full variable domain, rest sourced from reference TRBV30 and TRBJ2-1, is SQTIHQWPATLVQPVGSPLSLECTVEGTSNPNLYWYRQAAGRGLQLLFYSVGIGQISSEVPQNLSASRPQDRQFILSSKKLLLSDSGFYLCAWSVTSVDNEQFFGPGTRLTVL.

The rearrangement links TRBV7-9 to TRBJ1-1; 10 bases fit TRBD1. Germline values: CDR1 SEHNR, CDR2 FQNEAQ (reference sequence). The CDR3 loop spans 14 amino acids. V was clipped by 4 bases and J by 3 bases; unmatched bases: 2. The CDR3 spells CASSSDRGHTEAFF. CDR3 sequence (DNA): TGTGCCAGCAGCTCTGACAGGGGGCACACTGAAGCTTTCTTT.

The J gene is TRBJ1-2, the V gene TRBV12-3 or TRBV12-4, with a possible D match to TRBD1 (5 bases). Trimming pared 2 bases from V and 7 bases from J, leaving 11 bases between. The CDR3 consists of 13 residues. The CDR3 DNA reads TGTGCCAGCAGTTTAAATCAGGGACTTGGCTACACCTTC. As protein: CASSLNQGLGYTF.

The chain links TRBV27 to TRBJ1-5; 10 bases are shared with TRBD1. This CDR3 contains 22 residues. V was clipped by 5 bases and J by 0 bases; unmatched bases: 22. In germline, CDR1 is MNHEY, CDR2 SMNVEV (reference sequence). Written as DNA, the CDR3 is TGTGCCAGCAGTCCAATTTTCGTCTGGGACAGGGGACGCGTGTATAGCAATCAGCCCCAGCATTTT. Protein sequence: CASSPIFVWDRGRVYSNQPQHF.

The chain combines TRBV18 with TRBJ2-5; D perhaps matches TRBD1 (6 bases). CDR3 length: 14 residues. CDR1 and CDR2 from the germline V gene are KGHSH and LQKENI. V was cut by 3 bases and J by 5 bases, with 13 bases left in between. The CDR3 region has the DNA TGTGCCAGCTCACCCATCGGACAGATTGAGACCCAGTACTTC. Its protein is CASSPIGQIETQYF.

In its sample, this clone was seen once. J is TRBJ2-3 and V is TRBV5-1; TRBD2 matches 9 bases. This CDR3 has 17 amino acids. Germline V gene lookup returns CDR1 SGHRS and CDR2 YFSETQ. Losses at the gene ends were 1 base for V and 3 bases for J; bases not matched to a gene: 9. CDR3 coding DNA: TGCGCCAGCAGCTTGACAATTCGCGGGGGGGCGACAGATACGCAGTATTTT. Its translation: CASSLTIRGGATDTQYF.

The chain recombines TRBV19 with TRBJ2-7; 9 nucleotides line up with TRBD2. CDR1 and CDR2 from the germline V gene are LNHDA and SQIVND (reference sequence). After removal of 5 bases from V and 0 bases from J, the junction contained 5 bases not matched to a gene. CDR3 size: 15 residues. CDR3 DNA sequence: TGTGCCAGTAGTGAAGCGGGAGGTCTCTCCTACGAGCAGTACTTC. This sequence encodes CASSEAGGLSYEQYF.

In its sample, this clone is medium-sized (0.01 to 0.1%). This chain joins TRBV10-3 and TRBJ1-1; 9 bases align to TRBD1. CDR3 length: 13 amino acids. V shed 6 bases and J 4 bases; nucleotides not matched to a gene: 3. CDR1 ENHRY and CDR2 SYGVKD come from the germline V gene. CDR3 in amino acids: CAIRGQGGTEAFF. In nucleotides, the CDR3 is TGTGCCATCAGGGGACAGGGCGGCACTGAAGCTTTCTTT.

The chain uses TRBV30 and TRBJ1-4, with D perhaps TRBD1 (6 bases). This CDR3 region has 12 residues. Germline CDR1 is GTSNPN and CDR2 is SVGIG (reference sequence). CDR3 amino acids: CARGGRAEKLFF. The DNA for the CDR3 is TGTGCACGTGGGGGCCGGGCTGAAAAACTGTTTTTT.

V usage is TRBV11-2 and J usage is TRBJ1-2; D is unclear. The V end was cut by 2 bases, the J end by 3 bases, with 16 bases between. CDR3 length: 16 amino acids. Germline loops: CDR1 SGHAT, CDR2 FQNNGV. DNA of the CDR3: TGTGCCAGCAGCTTAAGGGCGGGTTTCTACGACTATGGCTACACCTTC. This sequence encodes CASSLRAGFYDYGYTF.

This chain links TRBV10-1 with TRBJ2-1, with 12 nucleotides matching TRBD2. Trimming took 4 bases from V and 9 from J; bases not matched to a gene: 10. The CDR3 spans 16 residues. The germline gives CDR1 WNHNN, CDR2 SYGVQD (reference sequence). For the CDR3, the DNA is TGCGCCAGCAGTGCCCTACTAGCGGGAGGTGATAGTGAGCAGTTCTTC. Translated, it gives CASSALLAGGDSEQFF.

The chain employs TRBV11-2 and TRBJ2-7; the match to TRBD1 covers 12 bases. The CDR3 has 14 amino acids. Germline assignment: CDR1 SGHAT and CDR2 FQNNGV. V was clipped by 4 bases and J by 7 bases; unmatched bases: 5. The CDR3 DNA sequence: TGTGCCAGCAGCTCGGGACAGGGGGCTTGGGAGCAGTACTTC. It codes for CASSSGQGAWEQYF. Full variable domain (rest looked up from reference TRBV11-2 and TRBJ2-7): EAGVAQSPRYKIIEKRQSVAFWCNPISGHATLYWYQQILGQGPKLLIQFQNNGVVDDSQLPKDRFSAERLKGVDSTLKIQPAKLEDSAVYLCASSSGQGAWEQYFGPGTRLTVT.

To note about this clone: Compared with germline, one end of the junction differs, possibly owing to a read error. The V gene is TRBV20-1, the J gene TRBJ2-2; maybe TRBD2 (5 bases). This CDR3 region has 11 residues. Germline V gene sequence: CDR1 DFQATT, CDR2 SNEGSKA (reference sequence). The CDR3 sequence: CSARGLGELFF. The CDR3 coding sequence is TGCAGTGCCAGAGGGCTCGGGGAGCTGTTTTTT.

V gene TRBV18 combines with J gene TRBJ2-1; 9 nucleotides line up with TRBD1. CDR1 is KGHSH, CDR2 LQKENI, per germline. The CDR3 totals 15 residues. V shed 5 bases, J shed 5 bases, and the junction held 7 bases outside the gene matches. The DNA of the CDR3 is TGTGCCAGCTCATACCGGACAGGGGCAAACAATGAGCAGTTCTTC. Residues: CASSYRTGANNEQFF.

V and J are TRBV5-1 and TRBJ2-1, with 13 bases fitting TRBD2. Germline V CDR1 and CDR2: SGHRS, YFSETQ. V dropped 2 bases and J dropped 16; count of bases not matched to a gene: 12. This CDR3 is 15 amino acids long. The CDR3 DNA follows: TGCGCCAGCAGCTTAGGACTAGCGGGGGAAACTCTTCTTTTCTTC. Amino acids: CASSLGLAGETLLFF.

The gene calls are TRBV30 and TRBJ2-7, with TRBD2 matching over 9 bases. Germline CDR1 GTSNPN, CDR2 SVGIG (reference sequence). V dropped 3 bases and J dropped 0; count of bases not matched to a gene: 6. The CDR3 covers 15 residues. The CDR3 DNA follows: TGTGCCTGGAGGCCGATAGCGGGGGCCTCCTACGAGCAGTACTTC. This sequence encodes CAWRPIAGASYEQYF.

The V call is TRBV30, the J call TRBJ2-7; tentative D call: TRBD1 (5 bases). The CDR3 consists of 12 residues. The germline V gene has CDR1 GTSNPN and CDR2 SVGIG (reference sequence). V was cut by 3 bases and J by 3 bases, with 9 bases left in between. In DNA, the CDR3 is TGTGCCTGGAGCCTAGGGGTCTACGAGCAGTACTTC. This codes for CAWSLGVYEQYF. The full variable domain, in which reference TRBV30 and TRBJ2-7 provide the parts outside the CDR3, is SQTIHQWPATLVQPVGSPLSLECTVEGTSNPNLYWYRQAAGRGLQLLFYSVGIGQISSEVPQNLSASRPQDRQFILSSKKLLLSDSGFYLCAWSLGVYEQYFGPGTRLTVT.